This is a list of T cell receptor beta chains from one sample in a study of blood T cell repertoires in COVID-19. The table came from immunoSEQ multiplex PCR; TCRdb's copy has only in-frame clones and leaves some out. The sample consists of some 50,000 clones, 80% to 90% of them appearing once. Sequenced input: peripheral blood. The receptors stem from a human donor in a cohort sampled during active COVID-19. Both conserved end residues are part of each CDR3. A D gene is named only where the DNA matches it firmly. Clone size is not always given. Where it is, it says once, few, many or a class for expanded clones.

clone size: .
V gene: TRBV24-1
D gene: .
J gene: TRBJ1-2
CDR3 length: 12
CDR3 protein: CATQGLDYGYTF

clone size: .
V gene: TRBV3-1/TRBV3-2
D gene: .
J gene: TRBJ2-3
CDR3 length: 15
CDR3 protein: CASSQVGGARDTQYF

clone size: .
V gene: TRBV7-9
D gene: .
J gene: TRBJ1-1
CDR3 length: 12
CDR3 protein: CASSLGPTEAFF

clone size: .
V gene: TRBV7-8
D gene: .
J gene: TRBJ1-1
CDR3 length: 13
CDR3 protein: CASSRGGNTEAFF

clone size: .
V gene: TRBV2
D gene: TRBD2
J gene: TRBJ2-3
CDR3 length: 14
CDR3 protein: CASRERGGRNTQYF

clone size: .
V gene: TRBV5-4
D gene: TRBD2
J gene: TRBJ2-5
CDR3 length: 15
CDR3 protein: CASSPSRAGAETQYF

clone size: .
V gene: TRBV11-1
D gene: .
J gene: TRBJ2-5
CDR3 length: 15
CDR3 protein: CASSSSFGGRETQYF

clone size: .
V gene: TRBV5-6
D gene: .
J gene: TRBJ1-6
CDR3 length: 15
CDR3 protein: CASSFDSSYNSPLHF

clone size: .
V gene: TRBV9
D gene: .
J gene: TRBJ2-2
CDR3 length: 14
CDR3 protein: CASSVGHSTGELFF

clone size: .
V gene: TRBV11-1
D gene: .
J gene: TRBJ2-2
CDR3 length: 14
CDR3 protein: CASSRRGGTGELFF

clone size: few
V gene: TRBV29-1
D gene: .
J gene: TRBJ1-1
CDR3 length: 13
CDR3 protein: CSVGTGRSTEAFF

clone size: .
V gene: TRBV5-5
D gene: .
J gene: TRBJ2-6
CDR3 length: 17
CDR3 protein: CASTLTALPSGANVLTF

clone size: .
V gene: TRBV30
D gene: .
J gene: TRBJ1-2
CDR3 length: 13
CDR3 protein: CAWSVRREDGYTF

clone size: .
V gene: TRBV5-1
D gene: TRBD1
J gene: TRBJ2-1
CDR3 length: 14
CDR3 protein: CASSQDRATNEQFF

clone size: .
V gene: TRBV21-1
D gene: .
J gene: TRBJ2-1
CDR3 length: 15
CDR3 protein: CASSNGGGGNNEQFF

clone size: once
V gene: TRBV29-1
D gene: .
J gene: TRBJ2-7
CDR3 length: 12
CDR3 protein: CSVRVSGYEQYF

clone size: .
V gene: TRBV21-1
D gene: .
J gene: TRBJ1-6
CDR3 length: 16
CDR3 protein: CASSINGTVDGSPLHF

clone size: .
V gene: TRBV29-1
D gene: .
J gene: TRBJ1-6
CDR3 length: 13
CDR3 protein: CSVVDGDNSPLHF

clone size: .
V gene: TRBV5-1
D gene: .
J gene: TRBJ1-4
CDR3 length: 16
CDR3 protein: CASSLGTGTEGEKLFF

clone size: .
V gene: TRBV6-5
D gene: .
J gene: TRBJ2-1
CDR3 length: 15
CDR3 protein: CASKSLMSSYNEQFF

clone size: .
V gene: TRBV5-4
D gene: TRBD1
J gene: TRBJ2-5
CDR3 length: 14
CDR3 protein: CASSGDRAAETQYF

clone size: .
V gene: TRBV15
D gene: .
J gene: TRBJ2-5
CDR3 length: 16
CDR3 protein: CATSRDNGGVQETQYF

clone size: .
V gene: TRBV25-1
D gene: TRBD1
J gene: TRBJ2-7
CDR3 length: 16
CDR3 protein: CASSDEGANPTYEQYF

clone size: .
V gene: TRBV4-1
D gene: .
J gene: TRBJ1-1
CDR3 length: 13
CDR3 protein: CASSQVPGTEAFF

clone size: .
V gene: TRBV15
D gene: .
J gene: TRBJ2-2
CDR3 length: 13
CDR3 protein: CATSSARGRELFF

clone size: once
V gene: TRBV6-5
D gene: .
J gene: TRBJ1-1
CDR3 length: 15
CDR3 protein: CASSQQGQLNTEAFF

clone size: .
V gene: TRBV4-3
D gene: .
J gene: TRBJ2-3
CDR3 length: 14
CDR3 protein: CASSQELEADTQYF

clone size: .
V gene: TRBV7-2
D gene: TRBD2
J gene: TRBJ2-7
CDR3 length: 18
CDR3 protein: CASSLPLTGRGSSYEQYF

clone size: .
V gene: TRBV27
D gene: .
J gene: TRBJ1-1
CDR3 length: 14
CDR3 protein: CASSSPGGGAEAFF

clone size: .
V gene: TRBV7-3
D gene: TRBD2
J gene: TRBJ2-5
CDR3 length: 16
CDR3 protein: CASSPGLAGGGETQYF

clone size: .
V gene: TRBV19
D gene: TRBD1
J gene: TRBJ1-2
CDR3 length: 14
CDR3 protein: CASSRQGTNYGYTF

clone size: .
V gene: TRBV5-1
D gene: .
J gene: TRBJ2-1
CDR3 length: 15
CDR3 protein: CASSPVQGYYNEQFF

clone size: .
V gene: TRBV7-6
D gene: .
J gene: TRBJ2-3
CDR3 length: 18
CDR3 protein: CASSLAPAVLSSTDTQYF

clone size: .
V gene: TRBV27
D gene: TRBD1
J gene: TRBJ2-1
CDR3 length: 15
CDR3 protein: CASSEGTGSYNEQFF

clone size: .
V gene: TRBV19
D gene: .
J gene: TRBJ2-1
CDR3 length: 14
CDR3 protein: CASSIVGRDSEQFF

clone size: once
V gene: TRBV6-1
D gene: TRBD1
J gene: TRBJ1-1
CDR3 length: 13
CDR3 protein: CASSEGQDTEAFF

clone size: .
V gene: TRBV18
D gene: .
J gene: TRBJ1-3
CDR3 length: 18
CDR3 protein: CASSSGNRAPLSGNTIYF

clone size: .
V gene: TRBV11-2
D gene: .
J gene: TRBJ1-4
CDR3 length: 13
CDR3 protein: CASTPGLWEKLFF

clone size: .
V gene: TRBV5-6
D gene: .
J gene: TRBJ2-6
CDR3 length: 18
CDR3 protein: CASSTHPGQLSGANVLTF

clone size: .
V gene: TRBV7-2
D gene: .
J gene: TRBJ1-2
CDR3 length: 15
CDR3 protein: CASSLDPGGARGYTF